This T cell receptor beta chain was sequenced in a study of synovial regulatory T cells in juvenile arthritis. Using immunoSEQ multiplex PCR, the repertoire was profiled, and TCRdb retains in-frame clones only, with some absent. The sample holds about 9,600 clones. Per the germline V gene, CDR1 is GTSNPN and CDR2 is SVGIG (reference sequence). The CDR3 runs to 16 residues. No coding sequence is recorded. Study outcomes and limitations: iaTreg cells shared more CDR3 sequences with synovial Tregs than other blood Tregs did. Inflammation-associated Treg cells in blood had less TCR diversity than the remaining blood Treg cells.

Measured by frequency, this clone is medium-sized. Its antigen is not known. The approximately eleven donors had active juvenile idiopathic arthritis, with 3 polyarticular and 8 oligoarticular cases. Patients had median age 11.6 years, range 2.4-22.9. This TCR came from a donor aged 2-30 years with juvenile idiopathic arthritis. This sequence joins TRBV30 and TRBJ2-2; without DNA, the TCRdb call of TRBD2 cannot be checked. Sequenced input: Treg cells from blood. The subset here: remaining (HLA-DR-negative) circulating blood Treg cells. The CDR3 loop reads CAWEGLAAMNTGELFF. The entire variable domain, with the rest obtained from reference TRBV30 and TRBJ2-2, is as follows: SQTIHQWPATLVQPVGSPLSLECTVEGTSNPNLYWYRQAAGRGLQLLFYSVGIGQISSEVPQNLSASRPQDRQFILSSKKLLLSDSGFYLCAWEGLAAMNTGELFFGEGSRLTVL.